Listed below are T cell receptor beta chains from one sample, sequenced in a study of cytomegalovirus exposure and HLA in healthy donors. TCRdb's table, derived via immunoSEQ multiplex PCR, lists solely in-frame clones and lacks some. The sample has some 160,000 clones, over 75% seen once. The sample taken for sequencing was PBMCs. These receptors all come from a man in his fifties in good health and CMV-seropositive. Both conserved end residues are part of each CDR3.

J gene	V gene	CDR3 protein
TRBJ1-2	TRBV7-9	CSSSLDRASTFYGYTF
TRBJ1-1	TRBV5-4	CASSSWRADRGMNTEAFF
TRBJ2-3	TRBV7-3	CASRSLTTDTQYF
TRBJ1-6	TRBV27	CASSFRGPRNSPLHF
TRBJ2-3	TRBV5-1	CASSLAPAGGQYTQYF
TRBJ2-2	TRBV5-6	CASSLDLAINTGELFF
TRBJ2-7	TRBV6-1	CASSDGGAGYEQYF
TRBJ2-4	TRBV14	CASSQDTQDKGYIQYF
TRBJ1-5	TRBV27	CASSPGQGSQPQHF
TRBJ2-5	TRBV18	CASSPGQEETQYF
TRBJ1-1	TRBV6-1	CASRNRDLTEAFF
TRBJ2-3	TRBV21-1	CASSLRLAGEGPDTQYF
TRBJ1-1	TRBV7-9	CASSSTDRGNGEAFF
TRBJ1-2	TRBV5-1	CASSLIGQGNYGYTF
TRBJ1-4	TRBV30	CAWSMGGPRDVNQSTNEKLFF
TRBJ2-3	TRBV4-3	CASSQDSIAEEDTQYF
TRBJ1-6	TRBV5-1	CASSLAGGDNSPLHF
TRBJ2-5	TRBV9	CASSPQRGGEETQYF
TRBJ1-3	TRBV27	CASSLEHRQEAPISSGNTIYF
TRBJ2-1	TRBV9	CASSPTSGSYNEQFF
TRBJ2-3	TRBV9	CASSVGASGGPDTQYF
TRBJ2-5	TRBV28	CASWGQGIKAQYF
TRBJ1-1	TRBV11-2	CASSLDLTAEAFF
TRBJ1-3	TRBV2	CASRPPSGRTLGGIYF
TRBJ1-2	TRBV6-1	CASSPRAGQGYGYTF
TRBJ2-3	TRBV6-5	CASSYSSGLVTDTQYF
TRBJ1-4	TRBV6-6	CASSRGTVNEKLFF
TRBJ1-4	TRBV19	CASSLGRPTNEKLFF
TRBJ2-3	TRBV5-4	CASSLGRASTDTQYF
TRBJ2-3	TRBV5-1	CASSWLAGPTDTQYF
TRBJ2-7	TRBV28	CASSFGDGTPRYEQYF
TRBJ1-1	TRBV18	CASSPGTDSNTEAFF
TRBJ2-7	TRBV9	CASSPGLAGSAYEQYF
TRBJ1-1	TRBV29-1	CSVEAGAEAFF
TRBJ1-3	TRBV5-1	CASSPETPSSGNTIYF
TRBJ1-2	TRBV28	CASRIGRNGYTF
TRBJ2-7	TRBV7-9	CASSLTGSPSYEQYF
TRBJ2-5	TRBV4-1	CASSLGQQETQYF
TRBJ1-5	TRBV30	CAWSSPGNQPQHF
TRBJ2-2	TRBV7-3	CASSPDREDGELFF
TRBJ1-4	TRBV7-9	CASSLGENEKLFF